The sequence of this TCR beta chain was determined in a study of OX40 agonist ivuxolimab in advanced cancers. This CDR3 has 17 amino acids. Germline lookup yields CDR1 MNHEY and CDR2 SMNVEV (reference sequence). TCRdb's copy holds only in-frame clones and misses some; the assay was immunoSEQ multiplex PCR. The sample consists of about 49,000 clones, about 86% of them appearing once. Sequencing used CD4+ or CD8+ T cells sorted from blood, obtained in a trial of the OX40 agonist ivuxolimab. This receptor was obtained from an adult with an advanced solid tumor such as melanoma, head and neck, liver or kidney cancer. V and J are TRBV27 and TRBJ2-2; 16 bases align to TRBD2. The CDR3 spells CARPGTSGRARPGELFF. The CDR3 bases are TGTGCAAGGCCCGGGACTAGCGGGAGGGCCCGGCCCGGGGAGCTGTTTTTT.